This entry is about one TCR beta chain. This sample is part of a study of blood T cell repertoires in COVID-19. Overall study context: Sites in the United States, Italy and Spain provided acute and convalescent COVID-19 samples. T cells, B-cell-depleted T cells, or PBMCs supplied cDNA or gDNA.

Produced via immunoSEQ multiplex PCR; TCRdb's table is partial and in-frame only. Of tens of thousands of clones listed, roughly 90% are singletons. This clonotype was obtained from a human donor in a cohort sampled during active COVID-19. The sample was peripheral blood.

The CDR3 DNA sequence: TGCGCCAGCAGCTTGGTGGCAGGGGGCCACGTGAGAGGTGGCTACACCTTC. Amino acids: CASSLVAGGHVRGGYTF. The chain combines TRBV5-1 with TRBJ1-2; 8 nucleotides align to TRBD1. CDR3 size: 17 residues. Trimming at V came to 0 bases and at J to 7 bases, leaving 14 bases not matched to a gene. Germline V gene sequence: CDR1 SGHRS, CDR2 YFSETQ.